This T cell receptor (beta chain) was retrieved from a study of T cell repertoires in cytomegalovirus infection (dated by TCRdb to the late 2010s). Turning to the overall study: Recently identified HLA-C-restricted CMV epitopes, whose presentation resists viral immunomodulation, were targeted by peptide stimulations together with well-studied HLA-B-restricted epitopes. Because public TCR beta signatures pointed to carriage of CMV infection together with the matching HLA type, the HLA type of each donor mattered for the analysis. The research as a whole found: In the ex vivo response, HLA-C-restricted CMV-specific TCR beta clonotypes were dominant, and in two of eight donors the single most frequent clonotype came from this HLA-C-restricted group. Carriers of CMV infection plus the relevant HLA type were discriminated by the cumulative frequency of public TCR beta family members in the study cohort and in an independent approximately 360-donor cohort.

The run used an Illumina HiSeq 1500. TCRdb took the public reads, trimmed them with fastp at Q25, ran MiXCR for clone calling and kept in-frame beta chains. Every entry covers one CDR3 protein and lists the most common genes and DNA from its rows. This sample comprises around 800,000 distinct CDR3 sequences, approximately 29% of them detected only once. The top ten hold under 15% of the sample. As for this clonotype: Its antigen remains undetermined. Per-base quality was not reported, and no clone a single base away is much larger than it.

The V and J ends are trimmed by 2 bases and 2 bases, leaving 14 bases between them. CDR1 and CDR2 (WNHNN, SYGVQD) derive from the germline V gene (reference sequence). Including the terminal cysteine and phenylalanine, the CDR3 comprises 16 residues. Just the 48-base CDR3 DNA is kept, in frame starting at base 1. The treatment or condition label here, explained by the study, means: in vitro stimulation with specific CMV peptide epitopes to enrich CMV-specific T cells. This TCR was sampled from a human donor in good health (CMV status not recorded). Some clones in this sample may be carry-over from other donors' samples. The sample here was cultured CD8+ T cells from PBMCs, taken from culture after CMV antigen stimulation. The rearranged chain carries TRBV10-1 and TRBJ2-3; the D gene lacks a confident call. The nucleotide sequence reads as follows: TGCGCCAGCAGTGAGGTTTTAGAAGGAGTCACAGATACGCAGTATTTT. Translated, this gives CASSEVLEGVTDTQYF.